The 18 T cell receptor beta chains listed next were all sequenced from one sample in a study of cytomegalovirus exposure and HLA in healthy donors. A multiplex PCR was run with 60 Vbeta primers and 13 Jbeta primers. Sequenced by immunoSEQ multiplex PCR; TCRdb stores in-frame clones only, minus some. Of some 67,000 clones in the sample, around 75% were seen once. The sample consisted of PBMCs. Receptors were obtained from a man aged 60 to 75 in good health and CMV-seropositive.

The chain carries TRBV7-9 and TRBJ2-6; D gene unclear. V lost 2 bases, J lost 0 bases, and 5 bases lay in between. Germline V gene data show CDR1 as SEHNR and CDR2 as FQNEAQ (reference sequence). There are 15 residues in the CDR3. In DNA, the CDR3 is TGTGCCAGCAGCTTACCAGGCTCTGGGGCCAACGTCCTGACTTTC. Protein: CASSLPGSGANVLTF.

This chain uses TRBV10-2 with TRBJ2-7, with 8 nucleotides matching TRBD1. CDR1 is WSHSY and CDR2 is SAAADI in the germline V gene. The ends lost 2 bases at V and 0 bases at J; junction bases unmatched: 3. The CDR3 covers 15 residues. DNA of the CDR3: TGCGCCAGCAGTGAGCCGGGACAGGCCTCCTACGAGCAGTACTTC. Its protein product is CASSEPGQASYEQYF.

The chain is built from TRBV27 and TRBJ1-5; 9 positions match TRBD1. Germline loops: CDR1 MNHEY, CDR2 SMNVEV (reference sequence). Trimming removed 8 bases from V and 3 bases from J; junction bases left unmatched: 8. The CDR3 has 15 amino acids. This CDR3 is CASAPRTGDNQPQHF. The CDR3 region has the DNA TGTGCCAGCGCCCCCCGGACAGGGGACAATCAGCCCCAGCATTTT.

This chain uses TRBV5-4 with TRBJ1-1, with D possibly being TRBD1 (5 bases). CDR1 and CDR2 (germline): SGHNT, YYREEE (reference sequence). V lost 5 bases and J lost 0, with 23 bases in between. The CDR3 length is 18 residues. CDR3 loop: CASSVQWGREEMNTEAFF. DNA of the CDR3: TGTGCCAGCAGTGTGCAGTGGGGGAGGGAAGAAATGAACACTGAAGCTTTCTTT. Full variable domain (missing parts from reference TRBV5-4 and TRBJ1-1): ETGVTQSPTHLIKTRGQQVTLRCSSQSGHNTVSWYQQALGQGPQFIFQYYREEENGRGNFPPRFSGLQFPNYSSELNVNALELDDSALYLCASSVQWGREEMNTEAFFGQGTRLTVV.

This chain joins TRBV10-1 and TRBJ2-7; 7 positions agree with TRBD2. The trim removed 6 bases at V and 2 bases at J, leaving 7 bases unmatched. The germline V gene encodes CDR1 WNHNN and CDR2 SYGVQD (reference sequence). This CDR3 region has 14 residues. The CDR3 sequence is CASSPAGLTYEQYF. The CDR3 DNA follows: TGCGCCAGCAGCCCAGCGGGGTTGACCTACGAGCAGTACTTC.

This chain links TRBV7-9 with TRBJ1-4, with D tentatively TRBD1 (6 bases). CDR1 and CDR2 from the germline V gene are SEHNR and FQNEAQ (reference sequence). Trimming cost V 5 bases and J 13 bases, with 14 bases left between them. This CDR3 has 12 amino acids. Written as DNA, the CDR3 is TGTGCCAGCAGCCGGGACAATAAGAGACTGTTTTTT. This translates into CASSRDNKRLFF.

The V call is TRBV5-4, the J call TRBJ2-1, with TRBD2 matching over 7 bases. The CDR3 runs to 15 residues. Germline V lookup: CDR1 SGHNT, CDR2 YYREEE (reference sequence). V trimming: 1 base; J trimming: 1 base; junction bases outside the gene matches: 2. The CDR3 DNA follows: TGTGCCAGCAGCTTGTACGGGAGGTCCTACAATGAGCAGTTCTTC. Its protein is CASSLYGRSYNEQFF.

In this sample, this clone turned up a few times. This sequence joins TRBV7-9 and TRBJ1-3; no firm D call. Germline CDR1 and CDR2: SEHNR and FQNEAQ (reference sequence). Trimming took off 4 bases at V and 0 bases at J, with 16 bases between the two ends. The CDR3 sequence is 17 residues long. CDR3 bases: TGTGCCAGCAGCTCAGGAGGCGGCGTGGGCTCTGGAAACACCATATATTTT. Protein product: CASSSGGGVGSGNTIYF.

The chain combines TRBV7-6 with TRBJ1-3; D gene uncertain. In germline, CDR1 is SGHVS, CDR2 FNYEAQ. The CDR3 has 17 amino acids. Trimming took 4 bases from V and 0 from J, leaving 16 bases between them. CDR3 DNA sequence: TGTGCCAGCAGCTATTCTCGTACCCCGAGCTCTGGAAACACCATATATTTT. This codes for CASSYSRTPSSGNTIYF.

The chain has TRBV2 and TRBJ1-1, with D tentatively TRBD1 (6 bases). Per germline, CDR1 SNHLY and CDR2 FYNNEI. The length of the CDR3 is 12 residues. Trimming left V 4 bases short and J 5 bases short, with 8 bases between. For the CDR3, the DNA is TGTGCCAGCAGTGCCCAGGGGACTGAAGCTTTCTTT. Its protein product is CASSAQGTEAFF.

The J gene is TRBJ2-2, the V gene TRBV6-1; tentatively, D is TRBD1 (6 bases). Looked up from germline, CDR1 is MNHNS and CDR2 is SASEGT. The CDR3 runs to 15 residues. V lost 6 bases and J 3 bases, leaving 14 bases between the germline ends. The CDR3 nucleotides read TGTGCCAGCAGCCGGACAGAGTCGGACACCGGGGAGCTGTTTTTT. Translating it yields CASSRTESDTGELFF.

The rearrangement joins TRBV6-5 to TRBJ2-2; D might be TRBD2 (5 bases). The V end was cut by 5 bases, the J end by 4 bases, with 14 bases between. This CDR3 is 15 amino acids long. Germline-derived CDR1 and CDR2 are MNHEY and SVGAGI. The CDR3 loop reads CASSPGNAITGELFF. Here the CDR3 DNA reads TGTGCCAGCAGTCCCGGGAATGCGATCACCGGGGAGCTGTTTTTT.

CDR3 coding DNA: TGTGCCATCAGTGCGACAGGAGGTACTGAAGCTTTCTTT. Translation gives CAISATGGTEAFF. The V and J genes are TRBV10-3 and TRBJ1-1; D might be TRBD1 (6 bases). Trimming took off 4 bases at V and 5 bases at J, with 11 bases between the two ends. Germline V gene data show CDR1 as ENHRY and CDR2 as SYGVKD. The CDR3 is 13 amino acids.

The rearrangement joins TRBV5-6 to TRBJ2-7; a possible D gene is TRBD1 (6 bases). This CDR3 comprises 12 residues. The V gene lost 0 bases and the J gene lost 6 bases, with 7 bases spanning the gap. The germline CDR1 and CDR2 sequences are SGHDT and YYEEEE. Here the CDR3 reads CASSLDRVEQYF. The CDR3 region has the DNA TGTGCCAGCAGCTTGGACAGGGTCGAGCAGTACTTC.

The J gene is TRBJ2-2, the V gene TRBV27; TRBD2 matches at 8 bases. After removal of 1 base from V and 1 base from J, the junction contained 5 bases not matched to a gene. The CDR3 length is 17 residues. Germline V gene sequence: CDR1 MNHEY, CDR2 SMNVEV (reference sequence). DNA of the CDR3: TGTGCCAGCAGTTTATTCAGTACTAGCGGGAACACCGGGGAGCTGTTTTTT. Amino acids: CASSLFSTSGNTGELFF.

The chain employs TRBV11-2 and TRBJ2-7, with 10 bases lining up with TRBD2. The CDR3 contains 16 residues. The germline V gene has CDR1 SGHAT and CDR2 FQNNGV. J lost 6 bases, V lost 4 bases, and 12 bases had no gene match. CDR3 nucleotides: TGTGCCAGCAGCTCTAAGACCAGCGGGAGGGCGCCCGAGCAGTACTTC. It is translated as CASSSKTSGRAPEQYF.

The V gene is TRBV30, the J gene TRBJ1-1; 8 nucleotides align to TRBD1. The CDR3 has 14 residues. Germline trimming cut 2 bases from V and 3 bases from J; bases unmatched to any gene: 5. Germline lookup yields CDR1 GTSNPN and CDR2 SVGIG (reference sequence). The CDR3 region has the DNA TGTGCCTGGAGTAAACAACAGGGGGACACTGAAGCTTTCTTT. It specifies CAWSKQQGDTEAFF.

V usage is TRBV5-1 and J usage is TRBJ1-1; 7 nucleotides line up with TRBD1. This CDR3 is built from 15 residues. Trimming cost V 4 bases and J 2 bases; bases outside gene matches: 8. Germline CDR1 is SGHRS and CDR2 is YFSETQ. CDR3 amino acids: CASSPTGTANTEAFF. In DNA, the CDR3 is TGCGCCAGCAGCCCGACCGGGACAGCCAACACTGAAGCTTTCTTT.